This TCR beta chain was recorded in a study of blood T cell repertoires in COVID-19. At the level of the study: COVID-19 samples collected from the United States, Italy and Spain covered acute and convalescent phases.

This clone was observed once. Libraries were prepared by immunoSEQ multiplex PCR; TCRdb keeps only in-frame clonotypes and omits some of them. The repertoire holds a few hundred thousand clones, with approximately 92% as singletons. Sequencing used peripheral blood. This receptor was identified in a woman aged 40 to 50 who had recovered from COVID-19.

DNA for the CDR3: TGTGCCAGCTCACCACGAGACGGGAGGGCGAACACCGGGGAGCTGTTTTTT. It translates to CASSPRDGRANTGELFF. The V gene is TRBV18, the J gene TRBJ2-2, with 8 nucleotides matching TRBD2. CDR3 length equals 17 residues. The germline gives CDR1 KGHSH, CDR2 LQKENI. The trim removed 1 base at V and 0 bases at J, leaving 4 bases unmatched.